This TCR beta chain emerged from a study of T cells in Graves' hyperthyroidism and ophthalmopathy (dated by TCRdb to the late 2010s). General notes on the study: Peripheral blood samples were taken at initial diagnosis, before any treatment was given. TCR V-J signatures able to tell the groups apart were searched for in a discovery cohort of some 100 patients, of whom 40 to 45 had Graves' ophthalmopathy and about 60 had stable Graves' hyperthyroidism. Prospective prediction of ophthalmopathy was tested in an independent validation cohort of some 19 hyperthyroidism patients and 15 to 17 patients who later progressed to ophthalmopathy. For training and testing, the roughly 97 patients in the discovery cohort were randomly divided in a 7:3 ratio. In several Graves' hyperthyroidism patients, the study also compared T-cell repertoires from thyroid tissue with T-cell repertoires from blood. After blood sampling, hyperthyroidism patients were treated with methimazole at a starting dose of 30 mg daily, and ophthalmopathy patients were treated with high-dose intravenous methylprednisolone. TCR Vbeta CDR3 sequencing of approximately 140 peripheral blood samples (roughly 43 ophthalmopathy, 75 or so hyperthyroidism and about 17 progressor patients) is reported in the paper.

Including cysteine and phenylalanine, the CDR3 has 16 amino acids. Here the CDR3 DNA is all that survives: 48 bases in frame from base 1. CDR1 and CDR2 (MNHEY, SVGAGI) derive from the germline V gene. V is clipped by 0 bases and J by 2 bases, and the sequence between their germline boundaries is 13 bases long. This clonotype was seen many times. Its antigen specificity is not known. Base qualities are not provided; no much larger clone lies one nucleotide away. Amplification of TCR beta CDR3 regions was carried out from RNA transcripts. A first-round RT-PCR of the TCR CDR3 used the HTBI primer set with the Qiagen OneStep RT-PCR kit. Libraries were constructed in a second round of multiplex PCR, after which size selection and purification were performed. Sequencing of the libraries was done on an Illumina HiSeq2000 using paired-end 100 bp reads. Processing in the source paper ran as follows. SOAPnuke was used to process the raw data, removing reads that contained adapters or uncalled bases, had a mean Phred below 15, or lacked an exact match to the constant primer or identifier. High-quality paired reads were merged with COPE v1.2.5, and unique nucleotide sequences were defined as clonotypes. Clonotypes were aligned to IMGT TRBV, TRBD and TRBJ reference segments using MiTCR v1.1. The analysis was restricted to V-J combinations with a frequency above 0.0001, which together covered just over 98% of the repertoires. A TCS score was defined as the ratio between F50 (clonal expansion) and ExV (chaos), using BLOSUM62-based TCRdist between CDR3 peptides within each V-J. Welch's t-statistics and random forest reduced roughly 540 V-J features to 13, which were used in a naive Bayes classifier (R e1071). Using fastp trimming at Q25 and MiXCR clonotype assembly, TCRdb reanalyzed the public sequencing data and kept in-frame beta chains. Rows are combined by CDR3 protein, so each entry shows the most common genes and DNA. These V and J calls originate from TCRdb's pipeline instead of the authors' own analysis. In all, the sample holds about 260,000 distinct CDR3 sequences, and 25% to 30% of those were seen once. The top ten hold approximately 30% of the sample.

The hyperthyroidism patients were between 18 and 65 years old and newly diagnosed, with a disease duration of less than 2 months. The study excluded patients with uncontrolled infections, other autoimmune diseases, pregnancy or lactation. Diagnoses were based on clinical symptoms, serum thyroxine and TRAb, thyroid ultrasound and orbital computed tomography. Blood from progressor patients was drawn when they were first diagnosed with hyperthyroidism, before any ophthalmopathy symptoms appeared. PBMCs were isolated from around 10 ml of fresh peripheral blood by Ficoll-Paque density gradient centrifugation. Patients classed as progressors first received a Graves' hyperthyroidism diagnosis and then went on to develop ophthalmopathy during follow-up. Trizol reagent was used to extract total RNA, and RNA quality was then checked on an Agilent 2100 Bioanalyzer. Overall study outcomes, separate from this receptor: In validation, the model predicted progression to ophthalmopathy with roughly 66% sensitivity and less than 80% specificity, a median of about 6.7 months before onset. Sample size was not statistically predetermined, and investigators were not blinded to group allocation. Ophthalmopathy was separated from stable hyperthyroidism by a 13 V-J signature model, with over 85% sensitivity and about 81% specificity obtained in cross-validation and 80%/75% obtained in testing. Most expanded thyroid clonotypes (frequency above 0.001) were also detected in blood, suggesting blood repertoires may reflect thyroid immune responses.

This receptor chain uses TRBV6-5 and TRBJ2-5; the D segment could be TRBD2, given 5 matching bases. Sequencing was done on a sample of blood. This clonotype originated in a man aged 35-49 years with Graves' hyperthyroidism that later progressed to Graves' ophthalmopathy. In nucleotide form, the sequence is TGTGCCAGCAGTTACTCCCTTGGACTGGGTCAAGAGACCCAGTACTTC. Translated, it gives CASSYSLGLGQETQYF.